This paragraph reports one T cell receptor (beta chain). The target antigen is unknown. This sample is drawn from a study of T-cell reconstitution after alpha-beta-depleted transplantation in children. Regarding the study as a whole: T-cell numbers and diversity, one year after transplant, stemmed largely from T cells that were newly produced. After transplant, at about two months, alpha-beta T cells were reportedly derived from several hundred expanded graft clones. In some patients, recipient T cells and intrathymic progenitors surviving conditioning explained high day-60 diversity.

The ends lost 1 base at V and 2 bases at J; junction bases unmatched: 5. This CDR3 region has 15 residues. In germline, CDR1 is MNHEY, CDR2 SVGAGI. Unique molecular identifiers were incorporated into the prepared TCRbeta library. TCRdb fed the PCR reads into MiXCR, producing one record per CDR3 protein. In the table there are roughly 570,000 distinct CDR3 sequences, 20% to 30% of which are singletons. This chain connects TRBV6-5 to TRBJ2-7, with 7 bases that match TRBD2. The sequence derives from a boy under two years old with Wiskott-Aldrich syndrome, due to receive a stem cell transplant. Here the sequenced sample was PBMCs, taken before TCRalphabeta/CD19-depleted stem cell transplant. The CDR3 coding sequence is TGTGCCAGCAGTTACTTGACGGGAGGTCCCTACGAGCAGTACTTC. Translating it yields CASSYLTGGPYEQYF.